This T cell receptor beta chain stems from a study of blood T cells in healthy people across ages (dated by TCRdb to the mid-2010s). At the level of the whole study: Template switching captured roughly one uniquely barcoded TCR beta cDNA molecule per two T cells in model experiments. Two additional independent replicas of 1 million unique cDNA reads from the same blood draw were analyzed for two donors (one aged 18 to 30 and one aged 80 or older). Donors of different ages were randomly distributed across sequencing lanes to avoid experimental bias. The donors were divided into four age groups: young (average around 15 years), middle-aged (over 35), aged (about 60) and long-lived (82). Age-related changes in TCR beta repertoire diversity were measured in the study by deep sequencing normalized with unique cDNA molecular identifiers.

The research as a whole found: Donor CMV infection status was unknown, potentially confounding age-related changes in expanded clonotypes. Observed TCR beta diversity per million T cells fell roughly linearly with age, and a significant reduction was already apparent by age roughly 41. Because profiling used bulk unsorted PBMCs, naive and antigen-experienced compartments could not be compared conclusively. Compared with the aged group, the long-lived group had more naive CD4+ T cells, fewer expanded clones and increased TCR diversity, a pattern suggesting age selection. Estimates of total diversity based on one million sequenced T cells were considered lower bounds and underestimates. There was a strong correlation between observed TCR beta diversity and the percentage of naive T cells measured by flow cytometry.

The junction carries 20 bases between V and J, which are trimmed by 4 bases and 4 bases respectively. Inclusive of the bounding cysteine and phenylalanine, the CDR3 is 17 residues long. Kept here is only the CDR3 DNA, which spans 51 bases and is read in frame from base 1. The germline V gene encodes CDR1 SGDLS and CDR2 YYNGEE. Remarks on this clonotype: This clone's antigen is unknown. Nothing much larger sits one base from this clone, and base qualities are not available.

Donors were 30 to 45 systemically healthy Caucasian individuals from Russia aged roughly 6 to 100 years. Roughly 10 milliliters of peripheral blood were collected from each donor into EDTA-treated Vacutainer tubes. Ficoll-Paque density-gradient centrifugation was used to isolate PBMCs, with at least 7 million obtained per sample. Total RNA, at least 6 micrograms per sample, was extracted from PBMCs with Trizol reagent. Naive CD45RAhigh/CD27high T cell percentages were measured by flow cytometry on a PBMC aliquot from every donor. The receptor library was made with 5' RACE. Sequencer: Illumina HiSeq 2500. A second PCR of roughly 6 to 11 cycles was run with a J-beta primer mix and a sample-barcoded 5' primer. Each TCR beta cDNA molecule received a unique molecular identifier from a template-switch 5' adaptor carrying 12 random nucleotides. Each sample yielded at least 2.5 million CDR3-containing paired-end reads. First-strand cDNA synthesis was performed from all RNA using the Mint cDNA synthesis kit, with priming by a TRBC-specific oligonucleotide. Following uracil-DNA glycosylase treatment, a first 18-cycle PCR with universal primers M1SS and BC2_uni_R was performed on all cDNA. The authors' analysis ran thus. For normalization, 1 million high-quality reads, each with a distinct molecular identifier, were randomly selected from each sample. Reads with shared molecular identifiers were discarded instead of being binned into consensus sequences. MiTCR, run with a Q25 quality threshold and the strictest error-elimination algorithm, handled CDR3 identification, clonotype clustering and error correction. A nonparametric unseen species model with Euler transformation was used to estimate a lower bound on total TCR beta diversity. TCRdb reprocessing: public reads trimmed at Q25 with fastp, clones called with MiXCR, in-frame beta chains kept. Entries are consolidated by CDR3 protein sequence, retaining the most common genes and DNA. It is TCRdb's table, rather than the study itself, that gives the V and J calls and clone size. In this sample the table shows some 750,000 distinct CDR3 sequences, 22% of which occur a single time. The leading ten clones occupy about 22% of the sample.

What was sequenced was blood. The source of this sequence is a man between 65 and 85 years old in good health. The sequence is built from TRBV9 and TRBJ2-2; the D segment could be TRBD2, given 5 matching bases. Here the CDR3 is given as CASSPRMDSVSTGELFF. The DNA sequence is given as TGTGCCAGCAGCCCCCGAATGGATAGCGTGAGCACCGGGGAGCTGTTTTTT. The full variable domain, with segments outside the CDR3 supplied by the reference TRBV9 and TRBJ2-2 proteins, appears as DSGVTQTPKHLITATGQRVTLRCSPRSGDLSVYWYQQSLDQGLQFLIQYYNGEERAKGNILERFSAQQFPDLHSELNLSSLELGDSALYFCASSPRMDSVSTGELFFGEGSRLTVL.